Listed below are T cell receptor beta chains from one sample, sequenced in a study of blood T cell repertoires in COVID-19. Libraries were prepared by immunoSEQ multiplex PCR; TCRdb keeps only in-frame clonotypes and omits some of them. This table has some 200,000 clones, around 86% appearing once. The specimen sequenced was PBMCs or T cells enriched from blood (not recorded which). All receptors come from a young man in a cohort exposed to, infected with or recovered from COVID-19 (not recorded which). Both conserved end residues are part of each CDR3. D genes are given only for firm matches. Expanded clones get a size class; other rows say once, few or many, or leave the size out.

CASSLVGTEITGELFF TGTGCCAGCAGCTTAGTGGGGACAGAGATCACCGGGGAGCTGTTTTTT TRBV7-6 - TRBJ2-2 TRBD1
CASSEALVQVKLIYGYTF TGTGCCAGCAGTGAAGCGCTTGTCCAGGTCAAACTTATCTATGGCTACACCTTC TRBV6-1 - TRBJ1-2 -
CASSLIAGSNQPQHF TGTGCCAGCAGTTTAATCGCAGGTAGCAATCAGCCCCAGCATTTT TRBV27 - TRBJ1-5 -
CASSVTSGRGNTQYF TGTGCCAGTAGTGTTACTAGCGGGAGGGGAAATACGCAGTATTTT TRBV19 - TRBJ2-3 TRBD2
CASSIAGSSYEQYF TGTGCCAGCAGCATAGCGGGGAGCTCCTACGAGCAGTACTTC TRBV9 once TRBJ2-7 TRBD2
CASSSLSTRAGYGYTF TGTGCCAGCAGTTCCCTGTCGACAAGGGCGGGCTATGGCTACACCTTC TRBV6-5 - TRBJ1-2 -
CASSTRDSRRLSYNEQFF TGTGCCAGCAGTACCCGGGACTCACGAAGGCTAAGTTACAATGAGCAGTTCTTC TRBV27 - TRBJ2-1 -
CASSYSSIGDEQYF TGTGCCAGCAGTTACTCATCGATAGGGGACGAGCAGTACTTC TRBV6-5 - TRBJ2-7 -
CASKGGSTHILSSGANVLTF TGTGCCAGCAAAGGGGGCTCGACTCACATTTTAAGCTCTGGGGCCAACGTCCTGACTTTC TRBV27 - TRBJ2-6 TRBD1
CASSERQGINTEAFF TGTGCCAGCAGCGAACGACAGGGGATCAACACTGAAGCTTTCTTT TRBV4-2 - TRBJ1-1 TRBD1
CASSLAGTSDSNQPQHF TGCGCCAGCAGCTTGGCGGGGACATCCGATAGCAATCAGCCCCAGCATTTT TRBV5-1 - TRBJ1-5 -
CASNNRDRYEQYF TGTGCCAGCAACAACAGGGACCGGTACGAGCAGTACTTC TRBV2 - TRBJ2-7 -
CASSYSLGTGGNQPQHF TGTGCCAGCAGTTACTCGCTGGGGACAGGGGGTAATCAGCCCCAGCATTTT TRBV6-2/TRBV6-3 many TRBJ1-5 TRBD1
CASTIAGSITDTQYF TGTGCCAGCACAATAGCGGGTTCAATCACAGATACGCAGTATTTT TRBV5-4 - TRBJ2-3 TRBD2
CASSIGTTSGRAVNEQFF TGTGCCAGTAGTATAGGCACAACTAGCGGGAGGGCCGTGAATGAGCAGTTCTTC TRBV19 - TRBJ2-1 TRBD2
CASSFRGKDTGELFF TGTGCCAGCAGCTTCCGGGGAAAGGACACCGGGGAGCTGTTTTTT TRBV11-3 - TRBJ2-2 -
CASSVDRGGGYTF TGTGCCAGCAGTGTGGACAGGGGGGGTGGCTACACCTTC TRBV27 - TRBJ1-2 TRBD1
CASSPGLAGNKETQYF TGCGCCAGCAGCCCGGGACTAGCGGGGAACAAAGAGACCCAGTACTTC TRBV5-1 - TRBJ2-5 TRBD2
CASSDSRGLRAPSYGYTF TGTGCCAGCAGTGACTCGAGGGGGTTGAGGGCCCCCAGCTATGGCTACACCTTC TRBV6-4 - TRBJ1-2 -
CASTPGGPNTGELFF TGTGCCAGCACTCCAGGGGGCCCGAACACCGGGGAGCTGTTTTTT TRBV28 - TRBJ2-2 TRBD1
CASSARVSYGYTF TGTGCCAGCAGCGCTAGAGTTTCTTATGGCTACACCTTC TRBV6-5 - TRBJ1-2 -
CASSMRSGDTQYF TGTGCCAGTAGTATGCGGTCCGGGGATACGCAGTATTTT TRBV19 once TRBJ2-3 -
CASSVANRAGGVNNEQFF TGTGCCAGCAGCGTAGCTAATCGGGCGGGTGGGGTGAACAATGAGCAGTTCTTC TRBV9 - TRBJ2-1 -
CASSIRGQGWTEAFF TGTGCCAGTAGTATCCGGGGACAGGGGTGGACTGAAGCTTTCTTT TRBV19 - TRBJ1-1 TRBD1
CASSRMPGQGVTGELFF TGTGCCAGCAGCCGAATGCCGGGACAGGGGGTGACCGGGGAGCTGTTTTTT TRBV7-8 - TRBJ2-2 TRBD1
CASSYLYEQYF TGTGCCAGCAGCTACCTCTACGAGCAGTACTTC TRBV6-5 - TRBJ2-7 -
CASSPQDSPAVRF TGTGCCAGCAGCCCCCAAGACAGCCCTGCGGTGAGGTTC TRBV5-6 - TRBJ2-7 -
CASSAPDRRDGYTF TGTGCCAGCAGCGCCCCGGACCGGAGGGATGGCTACACCTTC TRBV9 - TRBJ1-2 -